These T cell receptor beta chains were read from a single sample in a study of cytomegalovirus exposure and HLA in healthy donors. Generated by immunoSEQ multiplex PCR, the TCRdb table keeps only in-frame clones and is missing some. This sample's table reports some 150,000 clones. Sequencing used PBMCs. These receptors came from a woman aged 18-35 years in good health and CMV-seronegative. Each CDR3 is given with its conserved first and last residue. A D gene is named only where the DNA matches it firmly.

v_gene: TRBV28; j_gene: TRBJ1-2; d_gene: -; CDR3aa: CASSFYRGDNYNYGYTF; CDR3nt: TGTGCCAGCAGCTTTTACCGAGGGGACAACTATAACTATGGCTACACCTTC
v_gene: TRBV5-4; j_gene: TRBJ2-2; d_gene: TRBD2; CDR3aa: CASSHGTRNTGELFF; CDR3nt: TGTGCCAGCAGCCACGGGACTAGAAACACCGGGGAGCTGTTTTTT
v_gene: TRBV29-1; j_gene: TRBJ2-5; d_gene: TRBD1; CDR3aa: CSVEDRVGQGRQTQYF; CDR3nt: TGCAGCGTTGAAGATCGAGTGGGACAGGGGAGGCAGACCCAGTACTTC
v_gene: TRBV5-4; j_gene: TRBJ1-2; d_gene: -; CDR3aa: CASSLVSGSGYTF; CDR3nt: TGTGCCAGCAGCTTGGTTTCAGGAAGCGGCTACACCTTC
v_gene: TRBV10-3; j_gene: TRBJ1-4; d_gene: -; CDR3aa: CAISPDSEKLFF; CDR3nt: TGTGCCATCAGCCCGGACTCTGAAAAACTGTTTTTT
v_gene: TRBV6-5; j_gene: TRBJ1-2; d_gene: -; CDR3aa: CASSYSSLYGYTF; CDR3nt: TGTGCCAGCAGTTACTCATCCCTTTATGGCTACACCTTC
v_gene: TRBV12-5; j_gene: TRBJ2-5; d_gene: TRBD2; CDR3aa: CASGLGTSGYQETQYF; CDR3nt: TGTGCTAGTGGTCTCGGGACTAGCGGCTACCAAGAGACCCAGTACTTC
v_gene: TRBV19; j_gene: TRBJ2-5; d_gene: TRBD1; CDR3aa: CASSDWDRGQETQYF; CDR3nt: TGTGCCAGTAGTGACTGGGACAGGGGGCAAGAGACCCAGTACTTC
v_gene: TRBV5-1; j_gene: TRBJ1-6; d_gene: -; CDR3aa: CASSLHGAGDTYNSPLHF; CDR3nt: TGCGCCAGCAGCTTGCACGGGGCCGGGGACACTTATAATTCACCCCTCCACTTT
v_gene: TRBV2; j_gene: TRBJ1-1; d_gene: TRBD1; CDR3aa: CASSTPGQANTEAFF; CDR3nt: TGTGCCAGCAGTACCCCGGGACAGGCAAACACTGAAGCTTTCTTT
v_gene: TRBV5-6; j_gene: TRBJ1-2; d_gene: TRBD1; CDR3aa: CASNRGDRDSYGYTF; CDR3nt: TGTGCCAGCAACCGTGGGGACAGGGACTCCTATGGCTACACCTTC
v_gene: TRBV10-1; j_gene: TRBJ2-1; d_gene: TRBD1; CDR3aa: CASSNVQGGLVDNEQFF; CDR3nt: TGCGCCAGCAGTAATGTACAAGGGGGCCTGGTGGACAATGAGCAGTTCTTC
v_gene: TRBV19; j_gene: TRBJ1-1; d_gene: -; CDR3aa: CASSFSTANTEAFF; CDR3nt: TGTGCCAGTAGTTTTTCGACAGCCAACACTGAAGCTTTCTTT
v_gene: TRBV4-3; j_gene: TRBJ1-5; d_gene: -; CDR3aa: CASSQRADQPQHF; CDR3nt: TGCGCCAGCAGCCAGCGAGCCGATCAGCCCCAGCATTTT
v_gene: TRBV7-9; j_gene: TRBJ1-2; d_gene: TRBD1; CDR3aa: CASSTTGTGGHGYTF; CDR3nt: TGTGCCAGCAGCACCACCGGGACAGGGGGCCATGGCTACACCTTC
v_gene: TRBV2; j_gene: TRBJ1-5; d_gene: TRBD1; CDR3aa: CASKFTDRGNQPQHF; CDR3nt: TGTGCCAGCAAGTTTACGGACAGGGGCAATCAGCCCCAGCATTTT
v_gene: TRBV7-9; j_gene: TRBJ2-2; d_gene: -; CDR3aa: CASRAGQMNTGELFF; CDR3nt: TGTGCCAGCAGGGCGGGACAGATGAACACCGGGGAGCTGTTTTTT
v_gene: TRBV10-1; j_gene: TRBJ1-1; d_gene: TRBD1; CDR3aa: CASRVDRGAEAFF; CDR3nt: TGCGCCAGCAGGGTGGACAGGGGCGCTGAAGCTTTCTTT
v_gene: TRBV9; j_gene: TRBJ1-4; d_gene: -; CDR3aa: CASSVGVATNEKLFF; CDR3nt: TGTGCCAGCAGCGTAGGCGTTGCAACTAATGAAAAACTGTTTTTT
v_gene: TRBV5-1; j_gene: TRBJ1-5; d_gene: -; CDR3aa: CASSFNPGRDQPQHF; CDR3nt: TGCGCCAGCAGCTTTAACCCGGGAAGGGATCAGCCCCAGCATTTT
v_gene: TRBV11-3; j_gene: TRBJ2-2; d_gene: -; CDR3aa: CASSQQGSTGELFF; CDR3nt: TGTGCCAGCAGCCAGCAGGGTTCCACCGGGGAGCTGTTTTTT
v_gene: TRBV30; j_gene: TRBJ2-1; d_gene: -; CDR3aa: CAWSVFGSSYNEQFF; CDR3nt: TGTGCCTGGAGTGTATTCGGTAGCTCCTACAATGAGCAGTTCTTC
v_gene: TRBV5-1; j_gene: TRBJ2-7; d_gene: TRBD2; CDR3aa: CASSLEAGATSYEQYF; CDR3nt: TGCGCCAGCAGCTTGGAAGCGGGAGCAACATCCTACGAGCAGTACTTC
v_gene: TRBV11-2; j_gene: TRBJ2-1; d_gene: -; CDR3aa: CASSLEGLIGNEQFF; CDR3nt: TGTGCCAGCAGCTTAGAAGGACTAATCGGGAATGAGCAGTTCTTC
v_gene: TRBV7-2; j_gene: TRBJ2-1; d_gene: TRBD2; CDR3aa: CASSFSSGTYNEQFF; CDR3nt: TGTGCCAGCAGCTTTTCTAGCGGAACCTACAATGAGCAGTTCTTC
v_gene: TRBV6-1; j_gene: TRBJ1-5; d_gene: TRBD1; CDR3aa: CASSAQTGSKQPQHF; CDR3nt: TGTGCCAGCAGTGCTCAGACAGGGTCAAAACAGCCCCAGCATTTT
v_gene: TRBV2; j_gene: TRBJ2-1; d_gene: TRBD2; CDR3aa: CASSVRGRALNEQFF; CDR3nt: TGTGCCAGCAGTGTCCGGGGGAGGGCCTTGAATGAGCAGTTCTTC
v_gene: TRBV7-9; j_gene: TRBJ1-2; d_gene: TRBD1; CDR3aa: CASTDRGYYGYTF; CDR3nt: TGTGCCAGTACGGACAGGGGCTACTATGGCTACACCTTC
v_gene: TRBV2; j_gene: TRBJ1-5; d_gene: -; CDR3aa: CASRGGSVGYQPQHF; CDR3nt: TGTGCCAGCAGGGGGGGTTCAGTAGGGTATCAGCCCCAGCATTTT
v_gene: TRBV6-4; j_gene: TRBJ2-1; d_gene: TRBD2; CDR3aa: CASSKLAGEGNEQFF; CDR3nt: TGTGCCAGCAGCAAACTAGCGGGAGAGGGAAATGAGCAGTTCTTC
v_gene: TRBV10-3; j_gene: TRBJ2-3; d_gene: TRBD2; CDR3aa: CAIRDSGRPKTTDTQYF; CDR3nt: TGTGCCATCAGAGATAGCGGGAGGCCAAAGACCACAGATACGCAGTATTTT
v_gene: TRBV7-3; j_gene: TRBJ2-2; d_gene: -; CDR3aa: CASSLGRMGTGELFF; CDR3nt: TGTGCCAGCAGCTTAGGGAGAATGGGCACCGGGGAGCTGTTTTTT
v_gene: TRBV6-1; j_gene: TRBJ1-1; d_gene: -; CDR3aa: CASPNSSRRAFF; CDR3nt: TGTGCCAGTCCGAACAGCTCTCGCCGGGCTTTCTTT